These 16 T cell receptor beta chains originate from one sample sequenced in a study of beta chain features in type 1 diabetes. Sequenced material consisted of expressed TCRB transcripts (all of the isolated RNA was reverse transcribed). The repertoire was sequenced with immunoSEQ multiplex PCR; TCRdb's copy has only in-frame clones and lacks some. Among approximately 470,000 clones, around 30% were seen once, and the ten largest hold 0.065%. Sequencing used naive CD4+ T cells from blood. The source is a man younger than 35 in good health.

Concerning this clone: This sample also contains other DNA sequences that code for the same CDR3. The chain joins TRBV6-5 to TRBJ2-1, with D perhaps TRBD1 (5 bases). Germline V CDR1 and CDR2: MNHEY, SVGAGI. V lost 8 bases to trimming and J lost 4 bases, with 12 bases between them. The CDR3 contains 13 residues. The CDR3 spells CASRRGRYNEQFF. In nucleotides, the CDR3 is TGTGCCAGCCGAAGGGGCCGATACAATGAGCAGTTCTTC.

The V call is TRBV9, the J call TRBJ2-1; D remains ambiguous. Germline CDR1 is SGDLS and CDR2 is YYNGEE. Trimming shortened V by 4 bases and J by 4 bases, and 15 bases separated the two germline ends. The CDR3 spans 15 residues. CDR3: CASSLGYLSYNEQFF. The CDR3 nucleotides read TGTGCCAGCAGCCTAGGGTATCTATCGTACAATGAGCAGTTCTTC.

A few counts support this clone. V and J are TRBV11-2 and TRBJ2-2; D not resolved. The CDR3 is 13 amino acids. Germline V gene lookup returns CDR1 SGHAT and CDR2 FQNNGV. The CDR3 DNA follows: TGTCCACCAGCCCAGGTTCCCCCCGGGGAGCTGTTTTTT. This sequence encodes CPPAQVPPGELFF.

The chain is built from TRBV29-1 and TRBJ1-2; 10 nucleotides agree with TRBD1. CDR1 SQVTM and CDR2 ANQGSEA come from the germline V gene. With 6 bases clipped from V and 8 bases from J, the junction kept 9 bases outside the gene matches. The CDR3 is 13 amino acids. The CDR3 DNA follows: TGCAGCGTAGTTCCGACAGGGGGCAGGGGCTACACCTTC. Translated: CSVVPTGGRGYTF. Full variable domain (outside the CDR3, taken from reference TRBV29-1 and TRBJ1-2): SAVISQKPSRDICQRGTSLTIQCQVDSQVTMMFWYRQQPGQSLTLIATANQGSEATYESGFVIDKFPISRPNLTFSTLTVSNMSPEDSSIYLCSVVPTGGRGYTFGSGTRLTVV.

The chain employs TRBV28 and TRBJ2-1; 9 nucleotides agree with TRBD2. From germline, CDR1 is MDHEN and CDR2 SYDVKM. CDR3 size: 15 residues. The J segment lost 4 bases and the V segment lost 6 bases, leaving 7 bases of the junction unmatched. CDR3 region: CASSRTSGSYNEQFF. The CDR3 region has the DNA TGTGCCAGCAGCCGTACTAGCGGGTCTTACAATGAGCAGTTCTTC. Full variable domain (rest looked up from reference TRBV28 and TRBJ2-1): DVKVTQSSRYLVKRTGEKVFLECVQDMDHENMFWYRQDPGLGLRLIYFSYDVKMKEKGDIPEGYSVSREKKERFSLILESASTNQTSMYLCASSRTSGSYNEQFFGPGTRLTVL.

This clone has a handful of counts. This chain joins TRBV29-1 and TRBJ2-3; no reliable D call. Germline values: CDR1 SQVTM, CDR2 ANQGSEA. Trimming cost V 4 bases and J 0 bases, with 8 bases left between them. The CDR3 sequence is 13 residues long. The CDR3 reads CSVVASSTDTQYF. The CDR3 bases are TGCAGCGTTGTGGCTTCTAGCACAGATACGCAGTATTTT.

The chain recombines TRBV11-2 with TRBJ1-4; D is uncertain. Trimming took off 5 bases at V and 7 bases at J, with 14 bases between the two ends. The CDR3 spans 14 residues. Germline loops: CDR1 SGHAT, CDR2 FQNNGV. CDR3 bases: TGTGCCAGCAGCCCCCGGGGATGGGGTGAAAAACTGTTTTTT. This translates into CASSPRGWGEKLFF.

This clone was detected only a few times. The J gene is TRBJ2-1, the V gene TRBV29-1; D call uncertain. Germline CDR1 SQVTM, CDR2 ANQGSEA. The V and J ends lost 8 bases and 0 bases respectively, with 17 bases between them. The CDR3 consists of 15 residues. CDR3 residues: CSPTLLRHSYNEQFF. CDR3 bases: TGCAGCCCCACCCTTTTGAGGCACTCCTACAATGAGCAGTTCTTC.

The chain combines TRBV28 with TRBJ2-5; D might be TRBD2 (6 bases). Germline V CDR1 and CDR2: MDHEN, SYDVKM. The CDR3 is made up of 14 amino acids. V shed 3 bases and J shed 5 bases, with 13 bases lying between them. The CDR3 sequence: CASSFWRGAETQYF. The CDR3 nucleotides are TGTGCCAGCAGTTTTTGGAGGGGAGCGGAGACCCAGTACTTC.

This clone showed up just a few times. This rearrangement joins TRBV7-3 to TRBJ2-5, with 12 nucleotides matching TRBD1. The V gene end was trimmed by 5 bases and the J gene end by 4 bases; junction bases not matched to a gene: 5. The CDR3 has 15 amino acids. Per the germline V gene, CDR1 is SGHTA and CDR2 is FQGTGA. The DNA for the CDR3 is TGTGCCAGCAGCCCCGGGACAGGGGGCCCAGAGACCCAGTACTTC. Protein product: CASSPGTGGPETQYF.

This chain links TRBV7-2 with TRBJ2-7, with 7 bases aligning to TRBD2. The CDR3 spans 15 residues. Looked up from germline, CDR1 is SGHTA and CDR2 is FQGNSA. The V segment lost 5 bases and the J segment 0 bases; nucleotides outside the gene matches: 7. The CDR3 region is CASSISGLSSYEQYF. Written as DNA, the CDR3 is TGTGCCAGCAGCATTAGCGGGCTGAGCTCCTACGAGCAGTACTTC.

Regarding this clone: At the DNA level, this CDR3 is encoded by other sequences in the same sample as well. J is TRBJ1-5 and V is TRBV30; D unclear. With 1 base removed from V and 1 base from J, the gap between germline ends came to 8 bases. The germline gives CDR1 GTSNPN, CDR2 SVGIG (reference sequence). This CDR3 is built from 14 residues. The CDR3 bases are TGTGCCTGGAGTGGAGACACGAGCAATCAGCCCCAGCATTTT. Protein: CAWSGDTSNQPQHF.

This sequence joins TRBV29-1 and TRBJ2-3, with D hard to call. Germline values: CDR1 SQVTM, CDR2 ANQGSEA. Trimming stripped 3 bases from V and 2 bases from J, with 9 bases between. CDR3 length equals 13 residues. The CDR3, as DNA: TGCAGCGTTGACAGCGCTGCCACAGATACGCAGTATTTT. It encodes CSVDSAATDTQYF.

The chain combines TRBV10-3 with TRBJ2-5; D unresolved. The CDR3 sequence is 16 residues long. The ends were cut back, 5 bases at V and 2 bases at J, with 18 bases in the middle. CDR1 and CDR2 (germline): ENHRY, SYGVKD. The CDR3 nucleotides are TGTGCCATCAGTCCCCGCGGAGACGGTAGACAAGAGACCCAGTACTTC. Translating gives CAISPRGDGRQETQYF.

The chain carries TRBV5-1 and TRBJ2-3; weak D call: TRBD2 (5 bases). Germline V gene sequence: CDR1 SGHRS, CDR2 YFSETQ. The CDR3 is made up of 14 amino acids. With 0 bases removed from V and 4 bases from J, the gap between germline ends came to 9 bases. The CDR3 is CASSLDAGPDTQYF. The CDR3 DNA reads as TGCGCCAGCAGCTTGGACGCGGGCCCAGATACGCAGTATTTT.

In this sample, this clone turned up a few times. V is TRBV29-1 and J is TRBJ2-7, with 14 bases matching TRBD2. J was trimmed by 3 bases and V by 6 bases; bases with no gene match: 10. Germline loops: CDR1 SQVTM, CDR2 ANQGSEA. This CDR3 has 16 amino acids. CDR3: CSVVRGLAGARYEQYF. The DNA of the CDR3 is TGCAGCGTGGTACGGGGACTAGCGGGAGCTCGCTACGAGCAGTACTTC.